Listed here are 31 T cell receptor beta chains from one sample, sequenced in a study of OX40 agonist ivuxolimab in advanced cancers. Libraries were prepared by immunoSEQ multiplex PCR; TCRdb keeps only in-frame clonotypes and omits some of them. The sample consists of roughly 90,000 clones, around 88% of them appearing once. The material was CD4+ or CD8+ T cells sorted from blood, obtained in a trial of the OX40 agonist ivuxolimab. These receptors were obtained from an adult with an advanced solid tumor such as melanoma, head and neck, liver or kidney cancer.

The gene calls are TRBV5-1 and TRBJ1-5; D uncertain. CDR1 is SGHRS and CDR2 is YFSETQ in the germline V gene. Trimming stripped 4 bases from V and 3 bases from J, with 17 bases between. CDR3 length: 16 residues. CDR3 protein: CASSPGLGSSNQPQHF. As DNA, the CDR3 is TGCGCCAGCAGCCCCGGACTGGGCTCTTCCAATCAGCCCCAGCATTTT.

The rearrangement joins TRBV7-9 to TRBJ1-1; D not certain. Trimming left V 1 base short and J 7 bases short, with 7 bases between. Germline V CDR1 and CDR2: SEHNR, FQNEAQ (reference sequence). There are 12 residues in the CDR3. CDR3 protein: CASSLVEIEAFF. The CDR3 bases are TGTGCCAGCAGCTTAGTGGAGATTGAAGCTTTCTTT. Complete variable domain (other parts from reference TRBV7-9 and TRBJ1-1): DTGVSQNPRHKITKRGQNVTFRCDPISEHNRLYWYRQTLGQGPEFLTYFQNEAQLEKSRLLSDRFSAERPKGSFSTLEIQRTEQGDSAMYLCASSLVEIEAFFGQGTRLTVV.

The chain has TRBV7-2 and TRBJ2-3; D gene unclear. The CDR3 sequence is 13 residues long. V was cut by 4 bases and J by 3 bases, with 8 bases left in between. Germline loops: CDR1 SGHTA, CDR2 FQGNSA. The CDR3 reads CASSSTPTDTQYF. Written as DNA, the CDR3 is TGTGCCAGCAGCTCAACCCCGACAGATACGCAGTATTTT.

V and J are TRBV10-3 and TRBJ1-6, with D possibly being TRBD1 (5 bases). V dropped 5 bases and J dropped 17 bases, with 22 bases sitting between them. Germline CDR1 is ENHRY and CDR2 is SYGVKD. The CDR3 is 14 residues long. The CDR3 loop reads CAISPGPITGGIHF. The CDR3 DNA follows: TGTGCCATCAGTCCCGGGCCCATCACTGGGGGTATCCACTTT.

The chain uses TRBV7-9 and TRBJ2-7, with D perhaps matching TRBD1 (6 bases). The V end was cut by 7 bases, the J end by 6 bases, with 28 bases between. The germline V gene encodes CDR1 SEHNR and CDR2 FQNEAQ (reference sequence). The CDR3 spans 17 residues. DNA for the CDR3: TGTGCCAGCAACACCCCCACAGGGATAAGGGGGTCTGGCGAGCAGTACTTC. Translation gives CASNTPTGIRGSGEQYF.

The chain has TRBV5-1 and TRBJ2-5, with TRBD2 matching 10 bases. Germline assignment: CDR1 SGHRS and CDR2 YFSETQ. J gave up 4 bases and V 2 bases, and 11 bases lay outside the gene matches. The CDR3 is 17 residues long. The CDR3 coding sequence is TGCGCCAGCAGCTTCCAGAGCGGGAGGGACCAATCAGAGACCCAGTACTTC. Translating it yields CASSFQSGRDQSETQYF.

J is TRBJ1-5 and V is TRBV5-1; 8 nucleotides agree with TRBD1. Germline CDR1 reads SGHRS; CDR2 reads YFSETQ. The CDR3 loop spans 15 amino acids. Losses at the gene ends were 3 bases for V and 0 bases for J; bases not matched to a gene: 2. Written as DNA, the CDR3 is TGCGCCAGCAGCTCGACAGGGGATAGCAATCAGCCCCAGCATTTT. Encoded protein: CASSSTGDSNQPQHF.

This chain joins TRBV5-1 and TRBJ2-1; D may match TRBD1 or TRBD2 (5 bases each). V shed 1 base and J shed 5 bases, with 10 bases lying between them. Germline CDR1 and CDR2: SGHRS and YFSETQ. The CDR3 sequence is 14 residues long. The CDR3 reads CASSLWDDDNEQFF. The DNA for the CDR3 is TGCGCCAGCAGCTTGTGGGACGACGACAATGAGCAGTTCTTC. The variable domain in full, with the rest retrieved from reference TRBV5-1 and TRBJ2-1, is KAGVTQTPRYLIKTRGQQVTLSCSPISGHRSVSWYQQTPGQGLQFLFEYFSETQRNKGNFPGRFSGRQFSNSRSEMNVSTLELGDSALYLCASSLWDDDNEQFFGPGTRLTVL.

This clone was counted between two and nine times. The CDR3 here is CASSQGEGAGTEAFF. As DNA, the CDR3 is TGTGCCAGCAGCCAAGGAGAGGGGGCGGGCACTGAAGCTTTCTTT. The chain is built from TRBV4-2 and TRBJ1-1; 7 bases line up with TRBD1. Germline-derived CDR1 and CDR2 are LGHNA and YNFKEQ. Losses at the gene ends were 1 base for V and 4 bases for J; bases not matched to a gene: 6. The CDR3 length is 15 residues.

The chain couples TRBV28 to TRBJ2-1; 12 bases line up with TRBD1. In germline, CDR1 is MDHEN, CDR2 SYDVKM. V dropped 3 bases and J dropped 16; count of bases not matched to a gene: 10. The CDR3 runs to 14 residues. The CDR3 DNA reads TGTGCCAGCAGTTTCGGGACAGGGGGCGCTTGGGACTTCTTC. This sequence encodes CASSFGTGGAWDFF.

The chain carries TRBV7-2 and TRBJ2-5; D may be TRBD2 (6 bases). Per the germline V gene, CDR1 is SGHTA and CDR2 is FQGNSA. Between the trimmed V and J ends, which lost 3 bases and 14 bases, there was a span of 22 bases. The CDR3 has 14 amino acids. The CDR3 coding sequence is TGTGCCAGCAGCTTTACGGGGGAAGGGCCTGGACCCTACTTC. This gives the protein CASSFTGEGPGPYF.

This clone was counted a few times. V gene TRBV7-9 combines with J gene TRBJ2-1; D may be TRBD2 (6 bases). Germline CDR1 and CDR2: SEHNR and FQNEAQ (reference sequence). The CDR3 is 15 amino acids. Trimming cost V 1 base and J 7 bases, with 14 bases left between them. The CDR3 DNA reads TGTGCCAGCAGCTTAGTCCGAGCCCGGGGGAATGAGCAGTTCTTC. Its protein product is CASSLVRARGNEQFF.

The chain joins TRBV5-4 to TRBJ1-2, with D unclear. V lost 0 bases, J lost 5 bases, and 5 bases lay in between. The length of the CDR3 is 12 residues. Per the germline V gene, CDR1 is SGHNT and CDR2 is YYREEE (reference sequence). The CDR3 sequence: CASSLDSYGYTF. CDR3 nucleotide sequence: TGTGCCAGCAGCTTGGACAGTTATGGCTACACCTTC.

The rearrangement links TRBV4-1 to TRBJ2-2; TRBD2 agrees at 9 bases. Germline loops: CDR1 MGHRA, CDR2 YSYEKL. The length of the CDR3 is 21 residues. The junction had 17 bases not matched to a gene; V was cut back by 1 base and J by 2 bases. CDR3 region: CASSQALGITGLALNTGELFF. In DNA form, the CDR3 reads TGCGCCAGCAGCCAAGCTCTTGGTATTACGGGACTAGCTCTAAACACCGGGGAGCTGTTTTTT.

This chain uses TRBV5-1 with TRBJ1-1; D possibly corresponds to TRBD1 (6 bases). CDR3 length: 15 amino acids. Germline V lookup: CDR1 SGHRS, CDR2 YFSETQ. The V end lost 1 base, the J end lost 0 bases, and 10 bases lay between the germline ends. CDR3 sequence (DNA): TGCGCCAGCAGCTTGACAGGGTTCATGAACACTGAAGCTTTCTTT. Translated, it gives CASSLTGFMNTEAFF. The whole variable domain, filled in from reference TRBV5-1 and TRBJ1-1, reads KAGVTQTPRYLIKTRGQQVTLSCSPISGHRSVSWYQQTPGQGLQFLFEYFSETQRNKGNFPGRFSGRQFSNSRSEMNVSTLELGDSALYLCASSLTGFMNTEAFFGQGTRLTVV.

The rearrangement joins TRBV6-1 to TRBJ2-5, with a weak D call TRBD1 (6 bases). The CDR3 spans 14 residues. V was cut by 6 bases and J by 4 bases, with 15 bases left in between. Looked up from germline, CDR1 is MNHNS and CDR2 is SASEGT. In nucleotides, the CDR3 is TGTGCCAGCAGCCTAACAGGGCCCCGAGAGACCCAGTACTTC. This encodes CASSLTGPRETQYF.

V is TRBV6-5 and J is TRBJ2-1; D gene ambiguous. V was pared by 0 bases and J by 9 bases, with 18 bases between. Germline V gene lookup returns CDR1 MNHEY and CDR2 SVGAGI. The CDR3 runs 16 residues. For the CDR3, the DNA is TGTGCCAGCAGTTACTCGGCCAGGCCTATTGTGGGTGAGCAGTTCTTC. Its translation: CASSYSARPIVGEQFF.

V is TRBV4-1 and J is TRBJ2-1; 13 bases align to TRBD2. Unmatched junction bases numbered 9, after V lost 3 bases and J lost 7 bases. CDR3 length: 17 residues. The germline CDR1 and CDR2 sequences are MGHRA and YSYEKL. CDR3 amino acids: CASSQGDGLAGANEQFF. The CDR3 DNA reads TGCGCCAGCAGCCAGGGAGACGGACTAGCGGGGGCAAATGAGCAGTTCTTC.

The chain is built from TRBV5-6 and TRBJ1-2; D may be TRBD1 (5 bases). Germline assignment: CDR1 SGHDT and CDR2 YYEEEE. CDR3 length: 14 amino acids. Trimming shortened V by 3 bases and J by 5 bases, and 14 bases separated the two germline ends. CDR3 coding DNA: TGTGCCAGCAGCTCTTATCGGGGACGGTATGGCTACACCTTC. It specifies CASSSYRGRYGYTF.

DNA of the CDR3: TGTGCCATAGCAGGGGCAGGCTTAACCTACGAGCAGTACTTC. It specifies CAIAGAGLTYEQYF. The chain uses TRBV6-5 and TRBJ2-7, with D possibly being TRBD1 (6 bases). The CDR3 has 14 amino acids. CDR1 and CDR2 (germline): MNHEY, SVGAGI. Deletions cut 10 bases from V and 2 bases from J, with 18 bases between.

V is TRBV4-3 and J is TRBJ1-1, with D possibly TRBD1 on 5 matching bases. Per germline, CDR1 LGHNA and CDR2 YSLEER. Trimming left V 0 bases short and J 4 bases short, with 12 bases between. The CDR3 sequence is 15 residues long. In DNA form, the CDR3 reads TGCGCCAGCAGCCAAGATCGGGCAGGGAGCACTGAAGCTTTCTTT. Its protein is CASSQDRAGSTEAFF.

The J gene is TRBJ2-2, the V gene TRBV5-1; 7 nucleotides line up with TRBD2. CDR1 is SGHRS, CDR2 YFSETQ, per germline. The CDR3 loop spans 16 amino acids. V trimming: 4 bases; J trimming: 1 base; junction bases outside the gene matches: 7. DNA of the CDR3: TGCGCCAGCAGCACGCTAGCGGCCCTGAACACCGGGGAGCTGTTTTTT. It translates to CASSTLAALNTGELFF.

The table lists this clone with a count of one. The rearrangement joins TRBV15 to TRBJ2-5; either TRBD1 or TRBD2 may supply D (5 bases each). CDR3 length equals 12 residues. CDR1 LNHNV and CDR2 YYDKDF come from the germline V gene (reference sequence). The V end was cut by 5 bases, the J end by 5 bases, with 9 bases between. CDR3 loop: CATSAGSETQYF. CDR3 coding DNA: TGTGCCACCAGCGCAGGGAGCGAGACCCAGTACTTC.

The rearrangement links TRBV2 to TRBJ2-7, with 10 bases aligning to TRBD1. The CDR3 is 15 residues long. Germline V gene sequence: CDR1 SNHLY, CDR2 FYNNEI. J was trimmed by 6 bases and V by 9 bases; bases with no gene match: 14. CDR3 protein: CASSPWRDRGLEQYF. CDR3 nucleotides: TGTGCCAGTTCCCCCTGGCGGGACAGGGGTCTCGAGCAGTACTTC.

The rearrangement uses TRBV11-2 and TRBJ1-3; D ambiguous. The CDR3 is 13 residues long. V lost 0 bases, J lost 3 bases, and 3 bases lay in between. Germline loops: CDR1 SGHAT, CDR2 FQNNGV. The CDR3 DNA reads TGTGCCAGCAGCTTAGACAGTGGAAACACCATATATTTT. It is translated as CASSLDSGNTIYF.

This chain joins TRBV9 and TRBJ1-1; D is ambiguous. V dropped 6 bases and J dropped 1 base, with 13 bases sitting between them. The CDR3 runs to 14 residues. The germline CDR1 and CDR2 sequences are SGDLS and YYNGEE. The CDR3 nucleotides read TGTGCCAGCACAGTAGGGCAAACGAACACTGAAGCTTTCTTT. Residues: CASTVGQTNTEAFF.

This sequence joins TRBV5-1 and TRBJ1-1; the D is unclear. The V gene's germline CDR1 is SGHRS and CDR2 YFSETQ. This CDR3 region has 14 residues. Trimming left V 1 base short and J 10 bases short, with 17 bases between. In DNA, the CDR3 is TGCGCCAGCAGCTTGAATCCTTGGTCCAGTGGAGCTTTCTTT. This encodes CASSLNPWSSGAFF.

This chain joins TRBV11-1 and TRBJ1-2; possibly TRBD1 for D (5 bases). The CDR3 consists of 14 residues. The germline V gene encodes CDR1 SGHAT and CDR2 FQDESV (reference sequence). Trimming stripped 1 base from V and 8 bases from J, with 14 bases between. The CDR3 region is CASSLEAGTRGYTF. CDR3 nucleotide sequence: TGTGCCAGCAGCTTAGAAGCCGGGACTCGGGGCTACACCTTC.

CDR3 protein: CASSNTDTQYF. The CDR3 nucleotides are TGCGCCAGCAGCAACACAGATACGCAGTATTTT. The chain uses TRBV5-1 and TRBJ2-3, with D hard to call. This CDR3 has 11 residues. CDR1 and CDR2 (germline): SGHRS, YFSETQ. Trimming stripped 4 bases from V and 2 bases from J, with 2 bases between.

J is TRBJ1-4 and V is TRBV18; 7 bases are a match to TRBD1. The germline CDR1 and CDR2 sequences are KGHSH and LQKENI. V shed 4 bases and J 13 bases; nucleotides not matched to a gene: 12. The CDR3 sequence is 14 residues long. The CDR3 region is CASSLRDRGEALFF. The DNA for the CDR3 is TGTGCCAGCTCACTCCGGGACAGAGGCGAGGCACTGTTTTTT.

This clone was picked up one time. The chain employs TRBV30 and TRBJ2-6; D not certain. This CDR3 region has 14 residues. Trimming removed 2 bases from V and 4 bases from J, with 9 bases in between. CDR1 and CDR2 from the germline V gene are GTSNPN and SVGIG (reference sequence). CDR3 residues: CAWSLFGGANVLTF. The CDR3 coding sequence is TGTGCCTGGAGTCTCTTTGGGGGGGCCAACGTCCTGACTTTC.